The T cell receptor (beta chain) under discussion was sequenced for a study of OX40 agonist ivuxolimab in advanced cancers. Study-level information: Averaging roughly 60 years in age, with a range of 23 to 79, the cohort was approximately 87% male. Three patients responded partially, comprising one with hepatocellular carcinoma and two with cutaneous melanoma.

This CDR3 contains 12 residues. Germline V gives CDR1 MNHEY, CDR2 SMNVEV (reference sequence). V lost 3 bases to trimming and J lost 5 bases, with 7 bases between them. Sequencing was performed with immunoSEQ multiplex PCR; in TCRdb, only in-frame clones are kept and a portion is missing. The sample comprises about 120,000 clones, 75% to 90% of which are singletons, and under 0.7% rests with the top ten. The receptor's source is an adult with an advanced solid tumor such as melanoma, head and neck, liver or kidney cancer. The V and J genes are TRBV27 and TRBJ2-5; TRBD2 might be the D (6 bases). The starting material was CD4+ or CD8+ T cells sorted from blood, obtained in a trial of the OX40 agonist ivuxolimab. The CDR3 bases are TGTGCCAGCAGTTTTCGGGGGGAGACCCAGTACTTC. Translated, it gives CASSFRGETQYF.